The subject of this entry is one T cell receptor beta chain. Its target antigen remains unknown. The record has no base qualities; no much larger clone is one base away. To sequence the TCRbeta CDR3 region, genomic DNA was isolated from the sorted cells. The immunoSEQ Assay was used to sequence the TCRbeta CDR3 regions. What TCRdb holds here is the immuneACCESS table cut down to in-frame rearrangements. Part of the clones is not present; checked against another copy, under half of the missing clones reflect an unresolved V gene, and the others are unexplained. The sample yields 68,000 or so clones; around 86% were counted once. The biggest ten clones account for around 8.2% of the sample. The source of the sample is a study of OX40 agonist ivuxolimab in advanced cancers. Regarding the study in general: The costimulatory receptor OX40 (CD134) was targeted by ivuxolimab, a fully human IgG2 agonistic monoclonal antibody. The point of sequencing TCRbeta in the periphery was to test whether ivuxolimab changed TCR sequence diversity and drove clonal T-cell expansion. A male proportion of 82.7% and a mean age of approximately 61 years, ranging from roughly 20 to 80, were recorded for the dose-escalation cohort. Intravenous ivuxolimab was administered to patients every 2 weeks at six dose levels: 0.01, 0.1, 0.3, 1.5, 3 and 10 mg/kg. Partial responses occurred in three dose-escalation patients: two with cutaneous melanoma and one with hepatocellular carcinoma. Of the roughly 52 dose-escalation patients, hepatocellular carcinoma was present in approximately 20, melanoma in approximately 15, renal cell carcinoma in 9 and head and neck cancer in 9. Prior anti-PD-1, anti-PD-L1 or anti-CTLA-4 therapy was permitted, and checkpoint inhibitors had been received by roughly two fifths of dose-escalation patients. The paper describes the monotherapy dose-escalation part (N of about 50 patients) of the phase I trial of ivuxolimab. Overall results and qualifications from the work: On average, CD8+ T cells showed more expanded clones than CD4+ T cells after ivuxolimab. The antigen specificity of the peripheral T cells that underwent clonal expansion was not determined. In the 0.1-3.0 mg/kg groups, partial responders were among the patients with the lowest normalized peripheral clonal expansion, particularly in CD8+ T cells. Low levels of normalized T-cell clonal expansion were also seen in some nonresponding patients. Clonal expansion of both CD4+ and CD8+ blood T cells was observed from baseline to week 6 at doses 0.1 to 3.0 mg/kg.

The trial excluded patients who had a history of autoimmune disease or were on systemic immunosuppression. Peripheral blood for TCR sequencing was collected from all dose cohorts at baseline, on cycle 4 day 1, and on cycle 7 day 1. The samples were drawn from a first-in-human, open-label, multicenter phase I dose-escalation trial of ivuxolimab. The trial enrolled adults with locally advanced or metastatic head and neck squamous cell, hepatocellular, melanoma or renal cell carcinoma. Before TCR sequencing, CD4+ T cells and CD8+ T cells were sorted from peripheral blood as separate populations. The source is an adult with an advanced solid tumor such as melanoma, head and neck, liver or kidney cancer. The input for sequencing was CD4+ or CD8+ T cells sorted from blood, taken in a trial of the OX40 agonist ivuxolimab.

CDR3 loop: CASSRNHRDGYTF. The sequenced DNA: TGTGCCAGCAGCAGAAACCACAGGGATGGCTACACCTTC. The rearrangement joined TRBV5-6 to TRBJ1-2; the D segment could be TRBD1, given 6 matching bases. The CDR3 runs 13 amino acids, cysteine and phenylalanine included. The read is trimmed to its CDR3 DNA, 39 bases read in frame from base 1. The germline V gene provides CDR1 SGHDT and CDR2 YYEEEE. V is clipped by 4 bases and J by 6 bases, and the sequence between their germline boundaries is 13 bases long.